This T cell receptor beta chain emerged from a study of blood T cell repertoires in COVID-19. The length of the CDR3 is 15 residues. The V gene's germline CDR1 is KGHDR and CDR2 SFDVKD. Trimming stripped 3 bases from V and 2 bases from J, with 13 bases between. Libraries were prepared by immunoSEQ multiplex PCR; TCRdb keeps only in-frame clonotypes and omits some of them. The repertoire holds about 240,000 clones, with roughly 83% as singletons. This clonotype originated in a woman of 80 years or more with acute or convalescent COVID-19. V is TRBV24-1 and J is TRBJ2-7; tentative D call: TRBD1 (6 bases). Sequences were obtained from peripheral blood. Written as DNA, the CDR3 is TGTGCCACCAGTGATCCCGGGCAGGGGACCTACGAGCAGTACTTC. It specifies CATSDPGQGTYEQYF.